This TCR beta chain originates from a study of cytomegalovirus exposure and HLA in healthy donors. Study overall: Some 85 million unique TCRs from HLA-typed donors were held in an early data release.

Comment on this clone: The antigen remains unidentified.

The PCR contained 60 Vbeta and 13 Jbeta primers. Clones were read by immunoSEQ multiplex PCR, and TCRdb kept only the in-frame ones, dropping some. There are around 200,000 clones in the sample; about 59% occur only once, and 2.5% to 3% lies in the top ten. The CDR3 has 13 amino acids. CDR1 is MRHNA and CDR2 is SNTAGT in the germline V gene. The V and J ends lost 6 bases and 8 bases respectively, with 16 bases between them. Regarding the study as a whole: Later analysis showed most CMV-associated TCR beta chains appearing HLA-restricted. A prior analysis recorded that most TCR beta V segments were productive about 87% or about 30% of the time. The study assumed roughly uniform donor sequencing depth for presence/absence analyses.

V gene TRBV6-4 combines with J gene TRBJ1-2; tentatively, D is TRBD1 (6 bases). The clonotype comes from a man aged 40-55 years in good health and CMV-seronegative. Sequencing was done on a sample of PBMCs. CDR3 DNA: TGTGCCAGCAGGGCGGCGGGGGCCGGGGGCTACACCTTC. This sequence encodes CASRAAGAGGYTF.